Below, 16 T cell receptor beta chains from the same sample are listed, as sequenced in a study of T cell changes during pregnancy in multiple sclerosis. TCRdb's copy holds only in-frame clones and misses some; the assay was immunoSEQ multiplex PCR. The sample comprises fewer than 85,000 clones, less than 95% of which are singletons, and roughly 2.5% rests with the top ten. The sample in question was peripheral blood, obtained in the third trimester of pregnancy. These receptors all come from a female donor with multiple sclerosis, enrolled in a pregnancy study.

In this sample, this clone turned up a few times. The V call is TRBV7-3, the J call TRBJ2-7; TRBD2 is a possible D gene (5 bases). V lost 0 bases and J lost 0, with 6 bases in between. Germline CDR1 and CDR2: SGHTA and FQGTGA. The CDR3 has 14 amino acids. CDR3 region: CASSLTGSSYEQYF. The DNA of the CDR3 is TGTGCCAGCAGCTTAACAGGGAGCTCCTACGAGCAGTACTTC.

The CDR3 protein is CASTRRYNSPLHF. The CDR3 bases are TGTGCCAGCACCCGCAGATATAATTCACCCCTCCACTTT. The J gene is TRBJ1-6, the V gene TRBV6-1; D uncertain. V was shortened by 7 bases and J by 4 bases, with 8 bases between the two germline ends. This CDR3 is built from 13 residues. The V gene's germline CDR1 is MNHNS and CDR2 SASEGT.

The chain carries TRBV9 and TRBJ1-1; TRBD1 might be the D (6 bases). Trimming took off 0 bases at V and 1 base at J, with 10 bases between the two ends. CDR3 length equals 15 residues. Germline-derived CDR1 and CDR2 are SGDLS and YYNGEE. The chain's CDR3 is CASSVAPTGNTEAFF. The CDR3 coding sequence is TGTGCCAGCAGCGTAGCCCCGACAGGGAACACTGAAGCTTTCTTT. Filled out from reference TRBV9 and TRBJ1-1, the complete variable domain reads DSGVTQTPKHLITATGQRVTLRCSPRSGDLSVYWYQQSLDQGLQFLIQYYNGEERAKGNILERFSAQQFPDLHSELNLSSLELGDSALYFCASSVAPTGNTEAFFGQGTRLTVV.

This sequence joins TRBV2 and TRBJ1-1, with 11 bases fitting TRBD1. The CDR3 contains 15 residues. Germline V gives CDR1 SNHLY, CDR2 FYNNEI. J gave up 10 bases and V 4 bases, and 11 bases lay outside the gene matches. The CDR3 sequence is CASSGTGGVRSGAFF. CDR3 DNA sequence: TGTGCCAGCAGTGGGACAGGGGGCGTGAGGAGCGGAGCTTTCTTT.

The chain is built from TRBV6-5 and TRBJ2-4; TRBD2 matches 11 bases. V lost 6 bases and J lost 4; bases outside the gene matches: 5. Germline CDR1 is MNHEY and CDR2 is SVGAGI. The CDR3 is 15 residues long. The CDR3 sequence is CASSPTSGGKNIQYF. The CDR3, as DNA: TGTGCCAGCAGCCCCACTAGCGGGGGAAAAAACATTCAGTACTTC.

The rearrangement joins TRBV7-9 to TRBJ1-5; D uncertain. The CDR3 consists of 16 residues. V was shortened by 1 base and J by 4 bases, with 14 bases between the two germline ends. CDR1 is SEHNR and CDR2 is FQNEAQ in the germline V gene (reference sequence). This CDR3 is CASSLGRVGSNQPQHF. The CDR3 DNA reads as TGTGCCAGCAGCTTAGGGAGGGTAGGGAGTAATCAGCCCCAGCATTTT. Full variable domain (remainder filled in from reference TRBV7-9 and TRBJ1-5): DTGVSQNPRHKITKRGQNVTFRCDPISEHNRLYWYRQTLGQGPEFLTYFQNEAQLEKSRLLSDRFSAERPKGSFSTLEIQRTEQGDSAMYLCASSLGRVGSNQPQHFGDGTRLSIL.

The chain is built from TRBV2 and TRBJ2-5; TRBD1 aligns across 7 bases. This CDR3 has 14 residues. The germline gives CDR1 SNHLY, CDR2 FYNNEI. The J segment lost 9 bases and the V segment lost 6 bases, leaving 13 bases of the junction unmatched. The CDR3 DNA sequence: TGTGCCAGCAGCGGAAGAACCCACCAGGGGGCCCAGTACTTC. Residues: CASSGRTHQGAQYF.

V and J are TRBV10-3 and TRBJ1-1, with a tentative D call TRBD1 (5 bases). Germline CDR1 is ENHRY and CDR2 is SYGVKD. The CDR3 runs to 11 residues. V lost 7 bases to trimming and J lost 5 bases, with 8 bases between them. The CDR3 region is CAITRGTEAFF. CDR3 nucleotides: TGTGCCATCACACGGGGGACTGAAGCTTTCTTT.

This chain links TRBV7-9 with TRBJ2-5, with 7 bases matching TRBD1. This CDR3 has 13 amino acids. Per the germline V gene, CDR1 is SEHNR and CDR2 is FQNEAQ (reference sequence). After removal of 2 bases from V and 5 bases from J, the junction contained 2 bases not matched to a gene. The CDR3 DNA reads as TGTGCCAGCAGCTTATCAGGGGGTGAGACCCAGTACTTC. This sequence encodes CASSLSGGETQYF.

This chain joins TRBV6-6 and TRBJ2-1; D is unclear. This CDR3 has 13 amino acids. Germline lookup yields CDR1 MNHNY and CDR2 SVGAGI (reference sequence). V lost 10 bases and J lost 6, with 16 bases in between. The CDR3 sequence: CATRSRSRNEQFF. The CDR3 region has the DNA TGTGCCACCCGCTCCAGGTCCCGCAATGAGCAGTTCTTC.

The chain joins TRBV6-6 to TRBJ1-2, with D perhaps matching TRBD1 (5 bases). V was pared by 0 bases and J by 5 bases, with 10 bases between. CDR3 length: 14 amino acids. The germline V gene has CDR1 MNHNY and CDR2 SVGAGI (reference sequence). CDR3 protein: CASSYSVTEYGYTF. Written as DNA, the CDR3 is TGTGCCAGCAGTTACTCGGTGACAGAGTATGGCTACACCTTC.

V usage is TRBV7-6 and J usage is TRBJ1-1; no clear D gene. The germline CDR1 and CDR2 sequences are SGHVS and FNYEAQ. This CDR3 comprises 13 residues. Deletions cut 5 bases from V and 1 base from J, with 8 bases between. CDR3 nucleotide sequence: TGTGCCAGCAGCCACTCAGGGAACACTGAAGCTTTCTTT. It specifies CASSHSGNTEAFF.

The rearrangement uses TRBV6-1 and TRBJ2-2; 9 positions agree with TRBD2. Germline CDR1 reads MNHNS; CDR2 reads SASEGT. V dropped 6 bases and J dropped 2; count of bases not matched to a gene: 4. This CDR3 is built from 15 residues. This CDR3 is CASRRGGANTGELFF. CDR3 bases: TGTGCCAGCAGGCGCGGGGGGGCTAACACCGGGGAGCTGTTTTTT.

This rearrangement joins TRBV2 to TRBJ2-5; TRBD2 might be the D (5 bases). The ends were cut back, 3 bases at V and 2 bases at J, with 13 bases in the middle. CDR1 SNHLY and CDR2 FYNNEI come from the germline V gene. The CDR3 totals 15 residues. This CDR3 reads CASSDRGLQQETQYF. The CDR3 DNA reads TGTGCCAGCAGTGATCGAGGACTCCAACAAGAGACCCAGTACTTC.

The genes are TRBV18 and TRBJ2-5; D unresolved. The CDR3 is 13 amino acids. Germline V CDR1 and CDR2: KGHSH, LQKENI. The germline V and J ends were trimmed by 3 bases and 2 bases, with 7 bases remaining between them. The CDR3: CASSPIRQETQYF. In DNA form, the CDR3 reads TGTGCCAGCTCACCGATCAGGCAAGAGACCCAGTACTTC.

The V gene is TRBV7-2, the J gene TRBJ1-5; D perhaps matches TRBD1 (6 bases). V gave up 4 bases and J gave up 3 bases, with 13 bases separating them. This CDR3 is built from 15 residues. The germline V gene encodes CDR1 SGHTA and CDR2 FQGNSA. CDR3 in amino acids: CASSSIQGYNQPQHF. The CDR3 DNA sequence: TGTGCCAGCAGCTCAATTCAGGGGTACAATCAGCCCCAGCATTTT.